These T cell receptor beta chains were read from a single sample in a study of beta chain features in type 1 diabetes. Measured with immunoSEQ multiplex PCR; TCRdb has only the in-frame clones, and not every one. The sample records about 360,000 clones, over 9.5% being singletons. Material for sequencing was naive CD4+ T cells from blood. These receptors originate from a man aged 18-30 years in good health. CDR3s include the opening cysteine and the closing phenylalanine or tryptophan. The order of the fields is clone size, V gene, J gene, D gene, CDR3 protein, CDR3 DNA. The D gene is left open where the match is weak. Clone size is not always given. Where it is, it says once, few, many or a class for expanded clones.

size: NA
V: TRBV6-5
J: TRBJ2-1
D: NA
CDR3: CAPGEQFF
DNA: TGTGCCCCAGGAGAGCAGTTCTTC

size: few
V: TRBV18
J: TRBJ1-4
D: NA
CDR3: CASSRSRRGDGEKLFF
DNA: TGTGCCAGCTCGCGAAGTCGCAGGGGCGACGGTGAAAAACTGTTTTTT

size: few
V: TRBV6-5
J: TRBJ1-2
D: NA
CDR3: CASSHRDNYGYTF
DNA: TGTGCCAGCAGTCACAGGGACAACTATGGCTACACCTTC

size: NA
V: TRBV5-5
J: TRBJ2-5
D: NA
CDR3: CASSQLRGKETQYF
DNA: TGTGCCAGCAGCCAGCTCAGGGGAAAAGAGACCCAGTACTTC

size: NA
V: TRBV7-9
J: TRBJ1-1
D: NA
CDR3: CASSLPARDTEAFF
DNA: TGTGCCAGCAGCTTACCCGCCAGGGACACTGAAGCTTTCTTT

size: NA
V: TRBV19
J: TRBJ2-7
D: TRBD1
CDR3: CASATGGRGEQYF
DNA: TGTGCCAGTGCTACAGGGGGAAGGGGCGAGCAGTACTTC

size: few
V: TRBV5-1
J: TRBJ2-7
D: NA
CDR3: CASSFTVEFYEQYF
DNA: TGCGCCAGCAGTTTTACAGTGGAATTCTACGAGCAGTACTTC

size: few
V: TRBV4-3
J: TRBJ2-1
D: TRBD2
CDR3: CASSQNTGTSGGRRHNEQFF
DNA: TGCGCCAGCAGCCAAAACACCGGGACTAGCGGGGGGCGGCGCCACAATGAGCAGTTCTTC

size: NA
V: TRBV7-2
J: TRBJ2-1
D: TRBD2
CDR3: CASSFAGVWEQFF
DNA: TGTGCCAGCAGCTTCGCGGGGGTATGGGAGCAGTTCTTC

size: NA
V: TRBV27
J: TRBJ1-2
D: NA
CDR3: CASTAQPTGGYTF
DNA: TGTGCCAGCACCGCGCAGCCCACGGGGGGCTACACCTTC

size: NA
V: TRBV27
J: TRBJ2-7
D: TRBD1
CDR3: CASGTDSYEQYF
DNA: TGTGCCAGCGGGACAGACTCCTACGAGCAGTACTTC

size: NA
V: TRBV7-2
J: TRBJ2-1
D: TRBD2
CDR3: CASSLELAGYNEQFF
DNA: TGTGCCAGCAGCTTAGAGCTAGCGGGCTACAATGAGCAGTTCTTC

size: few
V: TRBV30
J: TRBJ1-2
D: NA
CDR3: CAWSGTVLGGYTF
DNA: TGTGCCTGGAGTGGGACAGTACTTGGAGGCTACACCTTC

size: NA
V: TRBV28
J: TRBJ2-7
D: TRBD2
CDR3: CASSVSGLAGVEQYF
DNA: TGTGCCAGCAGTGTTTCGGGACTAGCGGGAGTTGAGCAGTACTTC